Presented here are 30 T cell receptor beta chains from one specimen sequenced in a study of beta chain features in type 1 diabetes. Reverse transcription of all isolated RNA meant that expressed TCRB transcripts were sequenced. TCRdb's copy holds only in-frame clones and misses some; the assay was immunoSEQ multiplex PCR. The data contain 330,000 or so clones, less than 20% of them singletons. The sequenced sample consisted of naive CD4+ T cells from blood. These receptors were taken from a woman aged 18-35 years in good health.

This clone appeared a few times. The chain joins TRBV29-1 to TRBJ2-1; 13 positions match TRBD2. The J segment lost 5 bases and the V segment lost 3 bases, leaving 4 bases of the junction unmatched. The germline CDR1 and CDR2 sequences are SQVTM and ANQGSEA. CDR3 length equals 15 residues. The CDR3 DNA follows: TGCAGCGTTGACCCCGGGACTAGCGGGAACAATGAGCAGTTCTTC. Protein sequence: CSVDPGTSGNNEQFF.

This clone turned up a few times. The gene calls are TRBV19 and TRBJ2-3; D unresolved. Trimming cost V 2 bases and J 0 bases, with 6 bases left between them. The germline CDR1 and CDR2 sequences are LNHDA and SQIVND (reference sequence). The CDR3 is 14 amino acids. CDR3 in amino acids: CASSIQVSTDTQYF. CDR3 bases: TGTGCCAGTAGTATACAGGTTAGCACAGATACGCAGTATTTT.

The V gene is TRBV2, the J gene TRBJ2-1, with 9 bases aligning to TRBD1. The CDR3 has 15 residues. With V trimmed by 7 bases and J by 4 bases, 8 bases remained unmatched. Germline V gene data show CDR1 as SNHLY and CDR2 as FYNNEI. This CDR3 reads CASKNLGQGYNEQFF. The CDR3, as DNA: TGTGCCAGCAAGAATTTAGGACAGGGGTACAATGAGCAGTTCTTC.

The V call is TRBV2, the J call TRBJ2-1; TRBD2 is a possible D gene (6 bases). Germline V gene lookup returns CDR1 SNHLY and CDR2 FYNNEI. Trimming stripped 6 bases from V and 4 bases from J, with 16 bases between. The CDR3 length is 15 residues. CDR3 loop: CASRVGGQEYNEQFF. The DNA of the CDR3 is TGTGCCAGCAGGGTGGGAGGACAAGAATACAATGAGCAGTTCTTC.

A few counts support this clone. The V gene is TRBV13, the J gene TRBJ2-2, with D unresolved. V lost 5 bases and J 1 base, leaving 5 bases between the germline ends. The CDR3 is 13 amino acids. CDR1 PRHDT and CDR2 FYEKMQ come from the germline V gene (reference sequence). The CDR3 region has the DNA TGTGCCAGCAGCCCAATGAACACCGGGGAGCTGTTTTTT. As protein: CASSPMNTGELFF.

The chain recombines TRBV11-2 with TRBJ1-4; possibly TRBD1 for D (6 bases). Trimming left V 3 bases short and J 4 bases short, with 6 bases between. Germline CDR1 is SGHAT and CDR2 is FQNNGV. CDR3 size: 13 residues. CDR3 amino acids: CASSFRGNEKLFF. CDR3 sequence (DNA): TGTGCCAGCAGCTTCAGGGGTAATGAAAAACTGTTTTTT.

The genes are TRBV5-1 and TRBJ2-7; 9 bases are a match to TRBD1. The V gene end was trimmed by 5 bases and the J gene end by 5 bases; junction bases not matched to a gene: 8. The CDR3 loop spans 14 amino acids. CDR1 is SGHRS, CDR2 YFSETQ, per germline. The CDR3 protein is CASSPGTGTNEQYF. In DNA form, the CDR3 reads TGCGCCAGCAGTCCCGGGACAGGGACTAACGAGCAGTACTTC. Based on the CDR3 plus reference TRBV5-1 and TRBJ2-7, the full variable domain is KAGVTQTPRYLIKTRGQQVTLSCSPISGHRSVSWYQQTPGQGLQFLFEYFSETQRNKGNFPGRFSGRQFSNSRSEMNVSTLELGDSALYLCASSPGTGTNEQYFGPGTRLTVT.

This chain uses TRBV4-3 with TRBJ2-1, with D uncertain. Per the germline V gene, CDR1 is LGHNA and CDR2 is YSLEER. The CDR3 totals 16 residues. Trimming took 0 bases from V and 0 from J, leaving 9 bases between them. CDR3 amino acids: CASSQEGGSSYNEQFF. The CDR3 DNA sequence: TGCGCCAGCAGCCAAGAAGGCGGAAGCTCCTACAATGAGCAGTTCTTC.

The chain combines TRBV5-4 with TRBJ1-2, with D hard to call. V lost 0 bases to trimming and J lost 2 bases, with 5 bases between them. CDR1 and CDR2 (germline): SGHNT, YYREEE (reference sequence). The CDR3 totals 13 residues. DNA for the CDR3: TGTGCCAGCAGCTTGGCCGGGAACTATGGCTACACCTTC. It encodes CASSLAGNYGYTF.

The chain recombines TRBV30 with TRBJ1-5; 7 bases agree with TRBD1. This CDR3 is built from 15 residues. From germline, CDR1 is GTSNPN and CDR2 SVGIG (reference sequence). V shed 3 bases and J 4 bases; nucleotides not matched to a gene: 9. DNA of the CDR3: TGTGCCTGGAGCCTCCGACAGGGCGATAATCAGCCCCAGCATTTT. Protein: CAWSLRQGDNQPQHF. The full variable domain, in which reference TRBV30 and TRBJ1-5 provide the parts outside the CDR3, is SQTIHQWPATLVQPVGSPLSLECTVEGTSNPNLYWYRQAAGRGLQLLFYSVGIGQISSEVPQNLSASRPQDRQFILSSKKLLLSDSGFYLCAWSLRQGDNQPQHFGDGTRLSIL.

The V call is TRBV29-1, the J call TRBJ2-3; TRBD2 matches at 11 bases. V shed 6 bases, J shed 5 bases, and the junction held 4 bases outside the gene matches. Germline CDR1 reads SQVTM; CDR2 reads ANQGSEA. This CDR3 spans 13 amino acids. In DNA, the CDR3 is TGCAGCGTACTAGCGGGGGCGAGAGATACGCAGTATTTT. As protein: CSVLAGARDTQYF.

This clone has more than one count but fewer than ten. The V call is TRBV7-3, the J call TRBJ1-2; the D gene is possibly TRBD1 (5 bases). The germline gives CDR1 SGHTA, CDR2 FQGTGA. Trimming took off 5 bases at V and 7 bases at J, with 14 bases between the two ends. This CDR3 is built from 13 residues. The CDR3 is CASSLYQGIGYTF. DNA of the CDR3: TGTGCCAGCAGCCTCTATCAGGGAATTGGCTACACCTTC.

The rearrangement joins TRBV2 to TRBJ2-5; perhaps TRBD2 as D (6 bases). The germline V gene has CDR1 SNHLY and CDR2 FYNNEI. Between the trimmed V and J ends, which lost 7 bases and 4 bases, there was a span of 10 bases. There are 12 residues in the CDR3. The CDR3 reads CASMRLGETQYF. As DNA, the CDR3 is TGTGCCAGCATGAGACTAGGAGAGACCCAGTACTTC.

This clone was picked up a small number of times. Different DNA sequences within this sample yield the same CDR3. This chain links TRBV29-1 with TRBJ1-4, with no clear D. The CDR3 extends over 14 amino acids. The germline CDR1 and CDR2 sequences are SQVTM and ANQGSEA. Trimming took off 1 base at V and 0 bases at J, with 6 bases between the two ends. CDR3 loop: CSVEGATTNEKLFF. In nucleotides, the CDR3 is TGCAGCGTTGAAGGGGCCACAACTAATGAAAAACTGTTTTTT. The whole variable domain, remainder taken from reference TRBV29-1 and TRBJ1-4, is SAVISQKPSRDICQRGTSLTIQCQVDSQVTMMFWYRQQPGQSLTLIATANQGSEATYESGFVIDKFPISRPNLTFSTLTVSNMSPEDSSIYLCSVEGATTNEKLFFGSGTQLSVL.

There are a few counts of this clone. The rearrangement joins TRBV29-1 to TRBJ2-7; the D gene is possibly TRBD2 (6 bases). Looked up from germline, CDR1 is SQVTM and CDR2 is ANQGSEA. Trimming took off 6 bases at V and 3 bases at J, with 15 bases between the two ends. This CDR3 contains 13 residues. The CDR3 spells CSVVALAHYEQYF. The CDR3 region has the DNA TGCAGCGTCGTAGCACTAGCCCACTACGAGCAGTACTTC.

The genes are TRBV18 and TRBJ2-2, with D unclear. Between the trimmed V and J ends, which lost 3 bases and 4 bases, there was a span of 12 bases. The CDR3 totals 15 residues. The germline CDR1 and CDR2 sequences are KGHSH and LQKENI. The DNA of the CDR3 is TGTGCCAGCTCACCGTTAGATATCGGCACCGGGGAGCTGTTTTTT. Residues: CASSPLDIGTGELFF.

The J gene is TRBJ2-7, the V gene TRBV30; perhaps TRBD2 as D (5 bases). Trimming took 0 bases from V and 2 from J, leaving 11 bases between them. The CDR3 length is 14 residues. Germline V gene data show CDR1 as GTSNPN and CDR2 as SVGIG (reference sequence). The CDR3 region has the DNA TGTGCCTGGAGTGTAGGAGGATTACCCTACGAGCAGTACTTC. It translates to CAWSVGGLPYEQYF.

The chain uses TRBV30 and TRBJ1-1; maybe TRBD1 (6 bases). Trimming took 7 bases from V and 1 from J, leaving 13 bases between them. The CDR3 loop spans 13 amino acids. In germline, CDR1 is GTSNPN, CDR2 SVGIG (reference sequence). In nucleotides, the CDR3 is TGTGCCTACACGGGACATTCGAACACTGAAGCTTTCTTT. Its translation is CAYTGHSNTEAFF.

This clone has only a few counts. CDR3 protein: CASSQSRNTEAFF. The CDR3 DNA reads TGCGCCAGCAGTCAATCCAGGAACACTGAAGCTTTCTTT. This chain uses TRBV23-1 with TRBJ1-1; no clear D. TRBV23-1 is placed among ORFs of uncertain function. The CDR3 consists of 13 residues. V lost 0 bases, J lost 1 base, and 3 bases lay in between.

This clone has more than one count but fewer than ten. V usage is TRBV5-4 and J usage is TRBJ2-1, with D possibly being TRBD1 (7 bases). The ends were cut back, 4 bases at V and 6 bases at J, with 20 bases in the middle. The CDR3 sequence is 16 residues long. CDR1 SGHNT and CDR2 YYREEE come from the germline V gene (reference sequence). This CDR3 reads CASSQNRGRGLNEQFF. The DNA of the CDR3 is TGTGCCAGCAGCCAAAACAGGGGCCGGGGGCTCAATGAGCAGTTCTTC.

This clone was picked up a small number of times. The CDR3 nucleotides are TGTGCCAGCAGCTTTTATACCGGGGGCTACACCTTC. As protein: CASSFYTGGYTF. The chain carries TRBV7-9 and TRBJ1-2; D ambiguous. Between the trimmed V and J ends, which lost 3 bases and 8 bases, there was a span of 10 bases. Germline CDR1 reads SEHNR; CDR2 reads FQNEAQ (reference sequence). CDR3 length equals 12 residues.

The chain links TRBV19 to TRBJ1-1; 8 bases are shared with TRBD1. The CDR3 extends over 13 amino acids. The V gene end was trimmed by 3 bases and the J gene end by 3 bases; junction bases not matched to a gene: 0. CDR1 and CDR2 (germline): LNHDA, SQIVND (reference sequence). The CDR3, as DNA: TGTGCCAGTAGTATGACAGGGGACACTGAAGCTTTCTTT. Its translation: CASSMTGDTEAFF.

This clone has a handful of counts. The chain links TRBV7-3 to TRBJ1-1, with D hard to call. Germline V gene data show CDR1 as SGHTA and CDR2 as FQGTGA. The CDR3 covers 13 residues. Trimming removed 2 bases from V and 6 bases from J, with 10 bases in between. CDR3 nucleotides: TGTGCCAGCAGCTTATCCCCCTCAGCTGAAGCTTTCTTT. Protein product: CASSLSPSAEAFF. The full variable domain, completed using reference TRBV7-3 and TRBJ1-1, is GAGVSQTPSNKVTEKGKYVELRCDPISGHTALYWYRQSLGQGPEFLIYFQGTGAADDSGLPNDRFFAVRPEGSVSTLKIQRTERGDSAVYLCASSLSPSAEAFFGQGTRLTVV.

The rearrangement links TRBV30 to TRBJ2-3; 10 bases map to TRBD2. Losses at the gene ends were 3 bases for V and 11 bases for J; bases not matched to a gene: 8. Looked up from germline, CDR1 is GTSNPN and CDR2 is SVGIG (reference sequence). The CDR3 sequence is 13 residues long. This CDR3 reads CAWRPAGGHKQYF. In DNA form, the CDR3 reads TGTGCCTGGAGGCCAGCGGGGGGGCATAAGCAGTATTTT.

J is TRBJ1-4 and V is TRBV9; 9 bases line up with TRBD1. Germline CDR1 is SGDLS and CDR2 is YYNGEE. The CDR3 has 14 residues. The trim removed 4 bases at V and 7 bases at J, leaving 5 bases unmatched. Written as DNA, the CDR3 is TGTGCCAGCAGCCCAACAGGGGGCATTGAAAAACTGTTTTTT. Its translation: CASSPTGGIEKLFF.

The chain employs TRBV18 and TRBJ1-2, with a possible D match to TRBD1 (6 bases). Germline values: CDR1 KGHSH, CDR2 LQKENI. V lost 3 bases, J lost 2 bases, and 10 bases lay in between. This CDR3 contains 14 residues. The CDR3 DNA sequence: TGTGCCAGCTCACCCCGGACAGAGAACTATGGCTACACCTTC. Translating gives CASSPRTENYGYTF.

Written as DNA, the CDR3 is TGTGCCAGCAGCCTGCGACTAGCGGGGCGGTCGGATACGCAGTATTTT. Translated, it gives CASSLRLAGRSDTQYF. This rearrangement joins TRBV7-2 to TRBJ2-3; 11 bases agree with TRBD2. The CDR3 is 16 amino acids. The junction had 10 bases not matched to a gene; V was cut back by 5 bases and J by 6 bases. Looked up from germline, CDR1 is SGHTA and CDR2 is FQGNSA.

The rearrangement uses TRBV9 and TRBJ2-1, with D perhaps matching TRBD2 (6 bases). CDR3 length: 12 residues. Germline CDR1 is SGDLS and CDR2 is YYNGEE. V lost 2 bases and J 9 bases, leaving 9 bases between the germline ends. In DNA form, the CDR3 reads TGTGCCAGCAGCGTCCCAGCGGGTGAGCAGTTCTTC. It encodes CASSVPAGEQFF.

This chain links TRBV6-5 with TRBJ2-7, with D maybe TRBD1 (5 bases). The CDR3 is 13 residues long. V lost 0 bases, J lost 2 bases, and 5 bases lay in between. CDR1 is MNHEY, CDR2 SVGAGI, per germline. The DNA of the CDR3 is TGTGCCAGCAGTTACTCCAGGGCCTACGAGCAGTACTTC. Amino acids: CASSYSRAYEQYF.

This chain links TRBV7-2 with TRBJ2-7; 7 positions agree with TRBD2. The CDR3 length is 15 residues. The germline V gene has CDR1 SGHTA and CDR2 FQGNSA. V dropped 2 bases and J dropped 2; count of bases not matched to a gene: 6. CDR3 loop: CASSLTRGGPYEQYF. In DNA form, the CDR3 reads TGTGCCAGCAGCTTAACTCGCGGGGGACCCTACGAGCAGTACTTC.